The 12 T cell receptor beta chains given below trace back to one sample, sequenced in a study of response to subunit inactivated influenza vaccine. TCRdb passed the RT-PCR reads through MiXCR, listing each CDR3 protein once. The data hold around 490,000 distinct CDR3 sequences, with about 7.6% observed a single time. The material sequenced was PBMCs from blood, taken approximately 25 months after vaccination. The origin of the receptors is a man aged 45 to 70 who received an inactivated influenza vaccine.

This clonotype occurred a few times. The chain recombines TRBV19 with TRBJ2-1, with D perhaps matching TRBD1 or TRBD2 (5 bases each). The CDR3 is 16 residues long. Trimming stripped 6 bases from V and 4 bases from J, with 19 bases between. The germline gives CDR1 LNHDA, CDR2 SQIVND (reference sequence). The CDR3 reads CASRRRGQGTYNEQFF. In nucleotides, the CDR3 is TGTGCCAGTAGAAGGCGAGGGCAGGGCACGTACAATGAGCAGTTCTTC.

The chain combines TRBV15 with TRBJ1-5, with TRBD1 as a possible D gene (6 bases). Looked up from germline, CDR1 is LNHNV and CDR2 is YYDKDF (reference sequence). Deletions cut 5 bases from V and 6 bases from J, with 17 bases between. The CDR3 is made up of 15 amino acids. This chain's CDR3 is CATSLRGGAGQPQHF. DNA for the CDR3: TGTGCCACCAGCTTGCGTGGGGGGGCAGGTCAGCCCCAGCATTTT.

CDR3: CASSGGLAVVDEQYF. For the CDR3, the DNA is TGCGCCAGCAGCGGGGGACTAGCAGTTGTCGACGAGCAGTACTTC. The chain couples TRBV5-1 to TRBJ2-7; 9 nucleotides agree with TRBD2. This CDR3 comprises 15 residues. Germline V gene data show CDR1 as SGHRS and CDR2 as YFSETQ. V was clipped by 4 bases and J by 5 bases; unmatched bases: 10.

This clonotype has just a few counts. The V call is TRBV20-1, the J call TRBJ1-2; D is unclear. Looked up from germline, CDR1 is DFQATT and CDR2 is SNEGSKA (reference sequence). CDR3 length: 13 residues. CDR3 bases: TGCAGCGCCATGAAAGGACGGATCTATGGCTACACCTTC. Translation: CSAMKGRIYGYTF.

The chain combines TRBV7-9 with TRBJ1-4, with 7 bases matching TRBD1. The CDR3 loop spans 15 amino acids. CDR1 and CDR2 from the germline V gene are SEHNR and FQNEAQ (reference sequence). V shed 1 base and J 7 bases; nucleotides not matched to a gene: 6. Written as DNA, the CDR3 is TGTGCCAGCAGCTTAGGAGGGGGCTCTAGTGAAAAACTGTTTTTT. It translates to CASSLGGGSSEKLFF.

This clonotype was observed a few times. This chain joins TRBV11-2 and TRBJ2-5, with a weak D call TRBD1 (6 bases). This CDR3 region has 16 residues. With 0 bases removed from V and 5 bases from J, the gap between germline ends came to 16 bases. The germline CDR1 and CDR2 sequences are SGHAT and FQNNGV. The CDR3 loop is CASSLDVTGLGETQYF. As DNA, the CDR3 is TGTGCCAGCAGCTTAGACGTGACAGGCCTCGGGGAGACCCAGTACTTC. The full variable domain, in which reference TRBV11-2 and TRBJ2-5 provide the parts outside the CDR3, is EAGVAQSPRYKIIEKRQSVAFWCNPISGHATLYWYQQILGQGPKLLIQFQNNGVVDDSQLPKDRFSAERLKGVDSTLKIQPAKLEDSAVYLCASSLDVTGLGETQYFGPGTRLLVL.

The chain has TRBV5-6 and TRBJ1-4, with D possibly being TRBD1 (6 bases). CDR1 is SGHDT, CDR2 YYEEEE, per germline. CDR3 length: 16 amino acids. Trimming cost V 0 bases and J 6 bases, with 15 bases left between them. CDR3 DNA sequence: TGTGCCAGCAGCTTGGGTCCATCAAGGGGGGATGAAAAACTGTTTTTT. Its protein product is CASSLGPSRGDEKLFF. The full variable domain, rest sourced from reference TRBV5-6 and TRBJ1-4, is DAGVTQSPTHLIKTRGQQVTLRCSPKSGHDTVSWYQQALGQGPQFIFQYYEEEERQRGNFPDRFSGHQFPNYSSELNVNALLLGDSALYLCASSLGPSRGDEKLFFGSGTQLSVL.

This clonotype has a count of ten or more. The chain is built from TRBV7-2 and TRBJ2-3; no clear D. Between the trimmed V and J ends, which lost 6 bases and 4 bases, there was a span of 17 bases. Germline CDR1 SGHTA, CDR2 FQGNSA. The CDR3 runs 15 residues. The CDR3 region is CASSLEFAVPDTQYF. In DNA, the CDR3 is TGTGCCAGCAGTCTAGAGTTTGCTGTACCAGATACGCAGTATTTT.

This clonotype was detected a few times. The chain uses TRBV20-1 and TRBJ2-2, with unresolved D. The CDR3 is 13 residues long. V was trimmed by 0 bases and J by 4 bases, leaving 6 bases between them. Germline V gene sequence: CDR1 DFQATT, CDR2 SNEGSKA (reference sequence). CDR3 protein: CSARDPSTGELFF. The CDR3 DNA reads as TGCAGTGCTAGAGATCCTTCCACCGGGGAGCTGTTTTTT.

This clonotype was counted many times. The CDR3 loop reads CASSESYRAGITDTQYF. The DNA of the CDR3 is TGCGCCAGCAGTGAGTCGTACCGAGCTGGTATCACAGATACGCAGTATTTT. The chain carries TRBV10-1 and TRBJ2-3; D unclear. Germline lookup yields CDR1 WNHNN and CDR2 SYGVQD (reference sequence). The CDR3 is 17 residues long. The V end lost 0 bases, the J end lost 2 bases, and 15 bases lay between the germline ends.

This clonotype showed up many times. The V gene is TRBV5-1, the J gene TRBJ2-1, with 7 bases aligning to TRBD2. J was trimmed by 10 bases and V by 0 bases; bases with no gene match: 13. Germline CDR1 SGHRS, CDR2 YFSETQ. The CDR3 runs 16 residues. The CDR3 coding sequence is TGCGCCAGCAGCTTGGTCGGGGGAGGGCGGGCAGAGGAGCAGTTCTTC. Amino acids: CASSLVGGGRAEEQFF.

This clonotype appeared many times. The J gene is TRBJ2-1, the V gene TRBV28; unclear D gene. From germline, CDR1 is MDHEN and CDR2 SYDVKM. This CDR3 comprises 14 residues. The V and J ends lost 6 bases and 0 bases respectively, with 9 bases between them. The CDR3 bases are TGTGCCAGCAGCCGAGTAAGCTCCTACAATGAGCAGTTCTTC. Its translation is CASSRVSSYNEQFF.